A single sample is the source of the 26 T cell receptor beta chains below, sequenced in a study of cytomegalovirus exposure and HLA in healthy donors. The study ran its PCR with 60 Vbeta and 13 Jbeta primers. Assay used: immunoSEQ multiplex PCR; TCRdb lists only in-frame clones, some missing. The table includes 100,000 to 150,000 clones, around three quarters detected once. Source material: PBMCs. The receptors were gathered from a female donor in good health and CMV-seronegative.

The chain employs TRBV2 and TRBJ1-2; TRBD1 matches at 7 bases. The CDR3 totals 13 residues. Germline V gives CDR1 SNHLY, CDR2 FYNNEI. V lost 8 bases and J lost 4; bases outside the gene matches: 7. The CDR3 DNA sequence: TGTGCCAGCGCCCGACAGGGTGTCTATGGCTACACCTTC. Its protein is CASARQGVYGYTF.

This clone was picked up a small number of times. The V gene is TRBV27, the J gene TRBJ1-6; 7 bases are a match to TRBD1. CDR3 length equals 15 residues. The trim removed 3 bases at V and 5 bases at J, leaving 4 bases unmatched. Per germline, CDR1 MNHEY and CDR2 SMNVEV (reference sequence). The CDR3 region has the DNA TGTGCCAGCAGTTTGGACAGGCTGAATAATTCACCCCTCCACTTT. As protein: CASSLDRLNNSPLHF.

This chain joins TRBV10-3 and TRBJ1-1; 7 bases map to TRBD1. The J segment lost 4 bases and the V segment lost 6 bases, leaving 8 bases of the junction unmatched. The CDR3 is made up of 14 amino acids. CDR1 and CDR2 from the germline V gene are ENHRY and SYGVKD. In DNA form, the CDR3 reads TGTGCCATCAGCCGACAGGGTGGATCCACTGAAGCTTTCTTT. It is translated as CAISRQGGSTEAFF.

The V call is TRBV2, the J call TRBJ2-2; 7 nucleotides agree with TRBD1. Germline V gene sequence: CDR1 SNHLY, CDR2 FYNNEI. The length of the CDR3 is 15 residues. With V trimmed by 5 bases and J by 0 bases, 3 bases remained unmatched. CDR3: CASSRQGANTGELFF. The CDR3 nucleotides are TGTGCCAGCAGTCGACAGGGCGCGAACACCGGGGAGCTGTTTTTT.

V usage is TRBV27 and J usage is TRBJ2-6; no firm D call. Trimming shortened V by 2 bases and J by 0 bases, and 11 bases separated the two germline ends. Germline V gene lookup returns CDR1 MNHEY and CDR2 SMNVEV (reference sequence). CDR3 size: 17 residues. CDR3 coding DNA: TGTGCCAGCAGTTTAAACACTCCGGGCTCTGGGGCCAACGTCCTGACTTTC. Amino acids: CASSLNTPGSGANVLTF.

Worth noting for this clone: A junction boundary mismatches the germline segment, possibly from a read error. This chain uses TRBV30 with TRBJ1-4; D is undetermined. The CDR3 runs to 11 residues. Germline assignment: CDR1 GTSNPN and CDR2 SVGIG (reference sequence). The CDR3 region is CAPAELRKTVF. In DNA form, the CDR3 reads TGTGCACCAGCGGAATTGCGAAAAACTGTTTTT.

This clone is a singleton in its sample. The chain has TRBV15 and TRBJ2-1, with TRBD2 matching 11 bases. The trim removed 3 bases at V and 10 bases at J, leaving 8 bases unmatched. The CDR3 totals 15 residues. The V gene's germline CDR1 is LNHNV and CDR2 YYDKDF (reference sequence). The CDR3 DNA reads as TGTGCCACCAGCAGGGTAGCGGGGGGGGCGGGGGAGCAGTTCTTC. As protein: CATSRVAGGAGEQFF.

This clone was detected once. This chain connects TRBV18 to TRBJ1-1; no clear D gene. The V end was cut by 4 bases, the J end by 1 base, with 19 bases between. Germline assignment: CDR1 KGHSH and CDR2 LQKENI. The CDR3 is 17 residues long. The CDR3 reads CASSLLGGGSTNTEAFF. The DNA of the CDR3 is TGTGCCAGCTCACTTCTTGGAGGTGGTTCGACGAACACTGAAGCTTTCTTT.

V is TRBV11-2 and J is TRBJ2-2; D might be TRBD2 (5 bases). This CDR3 is 14 amino acids long. The V end was cut by 8 bases, the J end by 1 base, with 11 bases between. Germline lookup yields CDR1 SGHAT and CDR2 FQNNGV. CDR3 coding DNA: TGTGCCAGCGGATCCGGGGAGAACACCGGGGAGCTGTTTTTT. Translated: CASGSGENTGELFF.

The CDR3: CASSERETEAFF. The CDR3, as DNA: TGTGCCAGCAGTGAACGTGAGACTGAAGCTTTCTTT. The V and J genes are TRBV28 and TRBJ1-1, with D uncertain. The CDR3 runs to 12 residues. Germline V gene sequence: CDR1 MDHEN, CDR2 SYDVKM. V was clipped by 5 bases and J by 5 bases, with 9 bases between them.

The count of this clone is one. The rearrangement joins TRBV6-5 to TRBJ1-5; a possible D gene is TRBD1 (6 bases). The CDR3 is 14 amino acids. V lost 5 bases and J lost 6, with 14 bases in between. CDR1 MNHEY and CDR2 SVGAGI come from the germline V gene. This CDR3 is CASSTHRVFQPQHF. For the CDR3, the DNA is TGTGCCAGCAGTACTCACAGGGTATTTCAGCCCCAGCATTTT.

The CDR3 is CAWSVQGRYNSPLHF. CDR3 coding DNA: TGTGCCTGGAGTGTACAGGGGAGATATAATTCACCCCTCCACTTT. The rearrangement links TRBV30 to TRBJ1-6; TRBD1 matches 7 bases. The V gene's germline CDR1 is GTSNPN and CDR2 SVGIG (reference sequence). J was trimmed by 4 bases and V by 0 bases; bases with no gene match: 3. CDR3 size: 15 residues.

The count of this clone is one. The chain joins TRBV5-1 to TRBJ2-1; TRBD2 matches 12 bases. There are 17 residues in the CDR3. CDR1 is SGHRS and CDR2 is YFSETQ in the germline V gene. Trimming took 2 bases from V and 0 from J; bases not matched to a gene: 3. CDR3 nucleotides: TGCGCCAGCAGCTTCCTAGCGGGGGGGGCCTCCTACAATGAGCAGTTCTTC. This translates into CASSFLAGGASYNEQFF.

The rearrangement uses TRBV5-1 and TRBJ1-4; tentatively, D is TRBD1 (5 bases). CDR1 is SGHRS, CDR2 YFSETQ, per germline. Trimming shortened V by 5 bases and J by 0 bases, and 11 bases separated the two germline ends. This CDR3 contains 15 residues. The CDR3 reads CASRRQYATNEKLFF. The DNA of the CDR3 is TGCGCCAGCAGAAGACAGTACGCAACTAATGAAAAACTGTTTTTT.

The V gene is TRBV2, the J gene TRBJ2-2, with 7 bases fitting TRBD1. The trim removed 7 bases at V and 2 bases at J, leaving 7 bases unmatched. The CDR3 has 15 residues. CDR1 and CDR2 from the germline V gene are SNHLY and FYNNEI. The DNA for the CDR3 is TGTGCCAGCACCAAAGACAGGGCTAACACCGGGGAGCTGTTTTTT. This gives the protein CASTKDRANTGELFF.

The V call is TRBV6-1, the J call TRBJ2-1, with 8 bases that match TRBD2. Trimming at V came to 5 bases and at J to 6 bases, leaving 6 bases not matched to a gene. Germline V gene lookup returns CDR1 MNHNS and CDR2 SASEGT. The CDR3 runs 14 residues. In DNA form, the CDR3 reads TGTGCCAGCAGTCGGATAGCGGGGTCCAATGAGCAGTTCTTC. Residues: CASSRIAGSNEQFF.

The genes are TRBV18 and TRBJ1-2; no firm D call. The CDR3 runs 15 residues. Germline V lookup: CDR1 KGHSH, CDR2 LQKENI. V was clipped by 2 bases and J by 4 bases, with 14 bases between them. DNA for the CDR3: TGTGCCAGCTCACCATTGGGGAGGAGTGGCTATGGCTACACCTTC. Its protein is CASSPLGRSGYGYTF. Variable domain in full (rest from reference TRBV18 and TRBJ1-2): NAGVMQNPRHLVRRRGQEARLRCSPMKGHSHVYWYRQLPEEGLKFMVYLQKENIIDESGMPKERFSAEFPKEGPSILRIQQVVRGDSAAYFCASSPLGRSGYGYTFGSGTRLTVV.

This clone was found a few times. J is TRBJ2-5 and V is TRBV27, with a possible D match to TRBD2 (5 bases). The CDR3 totals 14 residues. V shed 6 bases and J shed 5 bases, with 16 bases lying between them. From germline, CDR1 is MNHEY and CDR2 SMNVEV (reference sequence). CDR3 nucleotides: TGTGCCAGCAGGCCCTCTGGGCTAGCTGAGACCCAGTACTTC. Translated: CASRPSGLAETQYF.

The chain has TRBV27 and TRBJ2-5; D gene uncertain. The germline V and J ends were trimmed by 2 bases and 11 bases, with 15 bases remaining between them. The CDR3 spans 13 residues. Germline loops: CDR1 MNHEY, CDR2 SMNVEV (reference sequence). CDR3 amino acids: CASSLLPESEQYF. CDR3 bases: TGTGCCAGCAGTTTACTTCCCGAGAGTGAGCAGTACTTC.

This chain connects TRBV4-1 to TRBJ2-5, with 8 bases that match TRBD2. The CDR3 runs 17 residues. J lost 5 bases, V lost 3 bases, and 14 bases had no gene match. From germline, CDR1 is MGHRA and CDR2 YSYEKL. The chain's CDR3 is CASSQGGGLGGSETQYF. The CDR3 DNA sequence: TGCGCCAGCAGCCAGGGAGGGGGACTAGGGGGTTCGGAGACCCAGTACTTC.

This chain connects TRBV18 to TRBJ2-5; TRBD1 matches at 7 bases. V was clipped by 3 bases and J by 0 bases; unmatched bases: 4. Germline loops: CDR1 KGHSH, CDR2 LQKENI. The CDR3 extends over 15 amino acids. CDR3 residues: CASSPNRGHQETQYF. The CDR3 coding sequence is TGTGCCAGCTCACCGAACAGGGGCCACCAAGAGACCCAGTACTTC.

The chain recombines TRBV4-1 with TRBJ1-1, with a weak D call TRBD1 (6 bases). Germline V gene sequence: CDR1 MGHRA, CDR2 YSYEKL. Trimming shortened V by 11 bases and J by 3 bases, and 13 bases separated the two germline ends. This CDR3 has 12 residues. The CDR3, as DNA: TGCGCCGGGCGGGGGGCCGACACTGAAGCTTTCTTT. The encoded protein is CAGRGADTEAFF.

This clone has a single count. The rearrangement uses TRBV11-2 and TRBJ1-3; D not resolved. Trimming removed 4 bases at V and 0 bases at J, with 10 bases between. Looked up from germline, CDR1 is SGHAT and CDR2 is FQNNGV. The length of the CDR3 is 15 residues. CDR3 sequence (DNA): TGTGCCAGCAGCTCCGAACAGTTCTCTGGAAACACCATATATTTT. Its protein product is CASSSEQFSGNTIYF.

CDR3 coding DNA: TGTGCCAGCAGTTCGGGGGGGCGTAACACCGGGGAGCTGTTTTTT. Encoded protein: CASSSGGRNTGELFF. This chain links TRBV2 with TRBJ2-2, with TRBD2 matching over 8 bases. Losses at the gene ends were 5 bases for V and 2 bases for J; bases not matched to a gene: 4. The CDR3 runs 15 residues. Germline CDR1 and CDR2: SNHLY and FYNNEI.

The rearrangement uses TRBV19 and TRBJ2-2; 8 nucleotides line up with TRBD2. J gave up 8 bases and V 3 bases, and 20 bases lay outside the gene matches. This CDR3 has 19 residues. Germline V gene lookup returns CDR1 LNHDA and CDR2 SQIVND (reference sequence). CDR3 sequence: CASSILSEFPGGPRGELFF. The CDR3 region has the DNA TGTGCCAGTAGTATTTTGTCAGAATTTCCGGGAGGGCCTCGGGGGGAGCTGTTTTTT.

The chain carries TRBV27 and TRBJ2-5; 7 bases agree with TRBD1. The J call is doubtful: the DNA matches TRBJ2-7 better. This CDR3 has 13 amino acids. Germline V gene data show CDR1 as MNHEY and CDR2 as SMNVEV (reference sequence). CDR3 nucleotide sequence: TGTGCCAGCAGGGGGACAGTCTCCTACGAGCAGTACTTC. Encoded protein: CASRGTVSYEQYF.